Each of the 5 T cell receptor beta chains below was sequenced from the same sample in a study of tumor and adjacent non-tumor tissue in lung cancer. A modified ARM-PCR protocol with three rounds of nested PCR amplified TCRbeta. One entry per CDR3 protein results from TCRdb running MiXCR on the multiplex PCR reads. The sample yields about 110,000 distinct CDR3 sequences, about 80% seen once. No cell sorting was done before RNA was extracted from the tissue. Sequenced: lung tumor tissue. Source of these receptors: a man between 65 and 85 years old with non-small cell lung cancer.

Regarding this clonotype: The missing conserved phenylalanine or tryptophan at the end of this CDR3 makes a read error likely. The chain employs TRBV12-3 or TRBV12-4 and TRBJ1-3, with unresolved D. The CDR3 is 14 amino acids. CDR3 DNA sequence: TGTGTCAGCAGTTTATTTGACTTTCGAAACGCCATATATTTA. Translating gives CVSSLFDFRNAIYL.

As to this clonotype: A much larger clone sits a single nucleotide away, making a read error possible. The CDR3 nucleotides are TGTGCCTGCAGCGTAGGACTAGCGGGAGGAGGGGAGCAGTTCTTC. This gives the protein CACSVGLAGGGEQFF. The chain couples TRBV9 to TRBJ2-1; 14 bases map to TRBD2. The CDR3 loop spans 15 amino acids. Germline loops: CDR1 SGDLS, CDR2 YYNGEE.

As to this clonotype: Because the CDR3 is missing its conserved closing phenylalanine or tryptophan, this is likely a read error. J is TRBJ2-1 and V is TRBV12-3 or TRBV12-4; tentative D call: TRBD1 (5 bases). The germline V and J ends were trimmed by 9 bases and 0 bases, with 18 bases remaining between them. The CDR3 has 16 amino acids. Here the CDR3 reads CASSTATGISYNEQFL. CDR3 bases: TGTGCCAGTAGTACCGCAACAGGTATCTCCTACAATGAGCAGTTCTTA.

Note on this clonotype: At one end the junction does not follow the germline gene, possibly because of a read error. The rearrangement joins TRBV5-1 to TRBJ2-2; a weak D match, TRBD2 (5 bases). The CDR3 runs to 15 residues. Germline CDR1 and CDR2: SGHRS and YFSETQ. CDR3 region: CGSSFIAWNTGELFF. The CDR3 DNA sequence: TGCGGCAGCAGCTTTATAGCGTGGAACACCGGGGAGCTGTTTTTT.

This clonotype was detected only once. The CDR3 here is CASSSIFSGRSVNEQFF. The CDR3 DNA sequence: TGTGCCAGCAGCTCCATCTTTAGTGGGAGGTCTGTCAATGAGCAGTTCTTC. The chain uses TRBV11-1 and TRBJ2-1, with D possibly being TRBD2 (6 bases). Per germline, CDR1 SGHAT and CDR2 FQDESV (reference sequence). This CDR3 is 17 amino acids long. Deletions cut 4 bases from V and 6 bases from J, with 22 bases between.